The rows below give T cell receptor beta chains drawn from one sample of a study of shared clonotypes between healthy human individuals. Clones were sequenced by immunoSEQ multiplex PCR, and TCRdb holds only the in-frame ones, with some missing. The sample carries roughly 550,000 clones, roughly 96% recorded once. Sequences were obtained from naive CD8+ T cells sorted from blood. The receptor source for this set is a woman in her 30s in good health. The conserved cysteine and the conserved F or W are not part of the CDR3 here.

>TRBV2|TRBJ2-2
ASSFGEHTNTGELF
>TRBV28|TRBJ2-7
ASSLSASSYEQY
>TRBV2|TRBJ2-7
ASSRDSRAWEQY
>TRBV30|TRBJ1-1
AWSPVGTEAF
>TRBV5-1|TRBJ2-5
ASSHMAYPETQY
>TRBV27|TRBJ2-7
ASSSINGYEQY
>TRBV4-1|TRBJ2-2
ASSKLVLNGELF
>TRBV5-5|TRBJ2-5
ASSLAGHRGETQY
>TRBV28|TRBJ2-7
ASSSGLGPYEQY
>TRBV18|TRBJ1-4
ASSPNRDPPSEKLF
>TRBV5-6|TRBJ1-2
ASRQGGGNYGYT
>TRBV4-1|TRBJ1-1
ASSSQEGKDTEAF
>TRBV5-8|TRBJ1-1
ASSLLYTEAF
>TRBV28|TRBJ2-1
ASRGGFTTYNEQF
>TRBV10-3|TRBJ2-7
AISEQGYNEQY
>TRBV5-6|TRBJ2-3
ASSPEGRGMGTDTQY
>TRBV27|TRBJ2-1
ASSFSGNEQF
>TRBV29-1|TRBJ2-7
SVEEGSDEQY
>TRBV11-2|TRBJ2-1
ASSLLAGERNEQF
>TRBV5-4|TRBJ2-5
ASSLEDRETQY
>TRBV28|TRBJ2-7
ASSLGTAFHEQY
>TRBV5-1|TRBJ1-1
ASSLSGRGTEAF
>TRBV9|TRBJ2-2
ASSLSRGTGELF
>TRBV9|TRBJ1-3
ASNSGTAGNTIY
>TRBV2|TRBJ2-7
ASSEGGQSYEQY
>TRBV9|TRBJ2-7
ASSESGGPSYEQY
>TRBV14|TRBJ2-2
ASSPGTLNTGELF
>TRBV4-2|TRBJ2-3
ASSQEGQGAGDTQY
>TRBV4-1|TRBJ2-7
ASSQRIAVEQY
>TRBV28|TRBJ2-1
ASSATSGTYNEQF
>TRBV5-4|TRBJ1-2
ASSVEDGRGRNYGYT
>TRBV6-1|TRBJ1-5
ASSEAYNRNQPQH
>TRBV27|TRBJ2-7
ASSPGTLHEQY
>TRBV25-1|TRBJ2-2
ASSVTYTGELF
>TRBV5-1|TRBJ2-5
ASSLANSLQETQY
>TRBV2|TRBJ1-5
ASSAVQEGFSSNQPQH
>TRBV18|TRBJ2-3
ASSPPYKKSTDTQY
>TRBV4-1|TRBJ2-1
ASGRNQGSDEQF
>TRBV9|TRBJ1-1
ASSARDSPKAF
>TRBV7-8|TRBJ1-1
ASSLGDGEAF
>TRBV27|TRBJ1-2
ASSQTSGTDGYT
>TRBV5-4|TRBJ2-3
ASSFGHLAGLRDTQY
>TRBV5-6|TRBJ2-7
ASSLAFAGGSYEQY
>TRBV5-8|TRBJ2-3
ASSQGLVDGTDTQY
>TRBV7-2|TRBJ2-5
ASSLVGPVKETQY
>TRBV27|TRBJ2-1
ASSLRGQNNEQF
>TRBV19|TRBJ1-5
ASRIGGHDQH
>TRBV4-1|TRBJ2-7
ASSQDLPYVAYEQY
>TRBV19|TRBJ1-2
ASSIVAANYGYT
>TRBV9|TRBJ2-5
ASSVSRGEGVGETQY
>TRBV19|TRBJ2-2
ASSIEMARESTGELF